This T cell receptor (beta chain) was sequenced during a study of blood T cell repertoires in COVID-19. Across the study: Italy, Spain and the United States were the sources of the convalescent and acute COVID-19 samples.

Per the original methods: By means of reference gene primer amplification, nucleated cell counts were estimated. Sequencing used immunoSEQ multiplex PCR; TCRdb keeps in-frame clones, though not all of them. The D gene and trimming were derived from the DNA, and the V and J assignments and clone size from that table. The table lists about 320,000 clones, around nine tenths of them singletons. Trimming took 4 bases from V and 4 from J; bases not matched to a gene: 8. Germline CDR1 is LGHNA and CDR2 is YNFKEQ. CDR3 length: 18 residues. Followed over time, Seattle patients had been enrolled while infection was active.

The TCR comes from a woman aged 30 to 39 with COVID-19, enrolled during active disease. The sequenced sample consisted of peripheral blood. The V and J genes are TRBV4-2 and TRBJ2-2; 14 bases agree with TRBD2. CDR3 protein: CASSPGLAGVLSTGELFF. The CDR3 DNA follows: TGTGCCAGCAGCCCGGGACTAGCGGGGGTTCTATCCACCGGGGAGCTGTTTTTT.